This T cell receptor (beta chain) was retrieved from a study of T cell repertoires in urothelial bladder cancer. The study, taken as a whole, reports: Median infiltrating lymphocyte percentage was roughly 2.2% in carcinoma specimens.

Method: immunoSEQ multiplex PCR; TCRdb's copy keeps in-frame clones and lacks some. The table has fewer than 14,000 clones, 68% seen once. In the case of this clone: The antigen remains undetermined. A junction boundary mismatches the germline segment, possibly from a read error.

CDR1 is SGHRS and CDR2 is YFSETQ in the germline V gene. This CDR3 has 13 amino acids. The receptor comes from a human donor with a benign inflammatory bladder lesion. This sequence joins TRBV5-1 and TRBJ2-1, with D hard to call. The sample taken for sequencing was tumor-infiltrating cells from bladder cancer. This chain's CDR3 is CASSPEEYNEQFF. The CDR3 nucleotides read TGTGCCAGCAGCCCCGAGGAGTACAATGAGCAGTTCTTC.